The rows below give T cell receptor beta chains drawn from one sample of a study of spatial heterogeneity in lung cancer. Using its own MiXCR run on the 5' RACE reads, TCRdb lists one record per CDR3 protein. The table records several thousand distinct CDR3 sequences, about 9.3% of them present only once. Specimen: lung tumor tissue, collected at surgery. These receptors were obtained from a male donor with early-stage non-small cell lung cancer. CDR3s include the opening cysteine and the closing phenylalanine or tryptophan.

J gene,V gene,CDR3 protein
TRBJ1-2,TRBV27,CATRGTANYGYTF
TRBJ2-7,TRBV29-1,CSDAPLAYEQYF
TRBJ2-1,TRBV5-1,CASSLSTASSYNEQFF
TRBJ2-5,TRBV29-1,CSGQTGTLVKTQYF
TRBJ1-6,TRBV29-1,CSVYTSPLHF
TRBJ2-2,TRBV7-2,CASSFLNVANTGELFF
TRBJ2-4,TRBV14,CASSPHSGNIQYF
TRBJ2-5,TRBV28,CASKSQGETQYF
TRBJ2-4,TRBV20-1,CSAPDEVNIQYF
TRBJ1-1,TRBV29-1,CSVPGAVNTEAFF
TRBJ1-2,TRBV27,CASSLGRGLRTSDYGYTF
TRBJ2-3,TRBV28,CASSSTTDTQYF
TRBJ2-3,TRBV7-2,CASSAGTGLAQYF
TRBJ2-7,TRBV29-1,CSVELVRGQGAMAYEQYF
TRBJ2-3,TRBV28,CASRYTDTQYF
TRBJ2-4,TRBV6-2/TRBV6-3,CASSYSTSSGGKNIQYF
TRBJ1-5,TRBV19,CASSIIGDGLNQPQHF
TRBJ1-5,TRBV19,CASSPVANQPQHF
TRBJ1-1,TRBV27,CASSLSWGNTEAFF
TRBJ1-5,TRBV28,CASSLGGNRPQHF
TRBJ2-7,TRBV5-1,CASTDQNSYEQYF
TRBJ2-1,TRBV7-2,CASSLGGGDEQFF
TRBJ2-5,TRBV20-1,CSARAIPRETQYF
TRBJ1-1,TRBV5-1,CASSPRTGNTEAFF
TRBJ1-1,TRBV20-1,CSADSSAGGGTEAFF
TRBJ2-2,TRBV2,CASSSQSNTGELFF
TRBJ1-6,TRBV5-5,CASSFEAGTGGTYNSPLHF
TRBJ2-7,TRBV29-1,CSVGSSYEQYF